These 2 T cell receptor beta chains came from one sample sequenced in a study of OX40 agonist ivuxolimab in advanced cancers. Libraries were prepared by immunoSEQ multiplex PCR; TCRdb keeps only in-frame clonotypes and omits some of them. The sample carries 70,000 to 75,000 clones, approximately 85% recorded once. The specimen was CD4+ or CD8+ T cells sorted from blood, collected in a trial of the OX40 agonist ivuxolimab. The receptors derive from an adult with an advanced solid tumor such as melanoma, head and neck, liver or kidney cancer.

V is TRBV6-6 and J is TRBJ1-2; TRBD1 is a possible D gene (6 bases). Germline loops: CDR1 MNHNY, CDR2 SVGAGI (reference sequence). V lost 6 bases to trimming and J lost 2 bases, with 16 bases between them. CDR3 size: 15 residues. The CDR3 DNA reads as TGTGCCAGCAGACGGACTGGACAGACCAACTATGGCTACACCTTC. Protein sequence: CASRRTGQTNYGYTF.

This clone was counted a single time. CDR3 DNA sequence: TGTGCCAGCAGTTACGGGACAGGGGGCGTCGGCACTGAAGCTTTCTTT. This gives the protein CASSYGTGGVGTEAFF. J is TRBJ1-1 and V is TRBV6-6; 12 bases match TRBD1. Germline CDR1 MNHNY, CDR2 SVGAGI (reference sequence). The CDR3 length is 16 residues. The junction had 5 bases not matched to a gene; V was cut back by 2 bases and J by 4 bases.